Listed below are T cell receptor beta chains from one sample, sequenced in a study of cytomegalovirus exposure and HLA in healthy donors. Only in-frame clones appear in the TCRdb table, and some are missing; sequencing was by immunoSEQ multiplex PCR. The sample shows around 150,000 clones, approximately 82% of them seen only once. The sample comprised PBMCs. The receptors originated from a male donor in good health and CMV-seronegative. The CDR3 runs from the conserved cysteine through the conserved F or W. A D gene is named only where the DNA matches it firmly. Rows give clone size only sometimes, using once, few, many, or a class for an expanded clone.

D gene: NA
CDR3 length: 16
clone size: NA
J gene: TRBJ1-4
V gene: TRBV7-2
CDR3 protein: CASSLAGGGTNEKLFF
CDR3 DNA: TGTGCCAGCAGCTTAGCAGGGGGGGGTACTAATGAAAAACTGTTTTTT

D gene: NA
CDR3 length: 15
clone size: few
J gene: TRBJ2-2
V gene: TRBV28
CDR3 protein: CASGVQGGGAGELFF
CDR3 DNA: TGTGCCAGCGGGGTACAGGGCGGGGGTGCCGGGGAGCTGTTTTTT

D gene: NA
CDR3 length: 12
clone size: NA
J gene: TRBJ1-4
V gene: TRBV6-5
CDR3 protein: CASGGRREKLFF
CDR3 DNA: TGTGCCAGCGGCGGGAGACGAGAAAAACTGTTTTTT

D gene: NA
CDR3 length: 15
clone size: NA
J gene: TRBJ2-2
V gene: TRBV11-3
CDR3 protein: CASSSRQGGTGELFF
CDR3 DNA: TGTGCCAGCAGCTCCCGGCAGGGAGGTACCGGGGAGCTGTTTTTT

D gene: NA
CDR3 length: 12
clone size: NA
J gene: TRBJ2-1
V gene: TRBV6-5
CDR3 protein: CASSYREDEQFF
CDR3 DNA: TGTGCCAGCAGTTACAGGGAGGATGAGCAGTTCTTC

D gene: NA
CDR3 length: 15
clone size: NA
J gene: TRBJ2-7
V gene: TRBV5-1
CDR3 protein: CASSLTGSGSYEQYF
CDR3 DNA: TGCGCCAGCAGCTTGACAGGGTCGGGATCCTACGAGCAGTACTTC

D gene: TRBD1
CDR3 length: 18
clone size: once
J gene: TRBJ1-2
V gene: TRBV4-1
CDR3 protein: CASSPPGQGALGTYGYTF
CDR3 DNA: TGCGCCAGCAGCCCCCCGGGACAGGGGGCGTTAGGGACCTATGGCTACACCTTC

D gene: NA
CDR3 length: 14
clone size: NA
J gene: TRBJ2-3
V gene: TRBV6-1
CDR3 protein: CASSEAQGPDTQYF
CDR3 DNA: TGTGCCAGCAGTGAAGCGCAGGGCCCAGATACGCAGTATTTT

D gene: TRBD1
CDR3 length: 15
clone size: few
J gene: TRBJ1-5
V gene: TRBV28
CDR3 protein: CASRQGARFNQPQHF
CDR3 DNA: TGTGCCAGCAGGCAGGGGGCGAGATTCAATCAGCCCCAGCATTTT

D gene: NA
CDR3 length: 12
clone size: NA
J gene: TRBJ1-3
V gene: TRBV11-2
CDR3 protein: CASSLYGNTIYF
CDR3 DNA: TGTGCCAGCAGCCTTTACGGGAACACCATATATTTT

D gene: NA
CDR3 length: 15
clone size: NA
J gene: TRBJ1-2
V gene: TRBV12-5
CDR3 protein: CASGAGSLGIYGYTF
CDR3 DNA: TGTGCTAGTGGCGCAGGGTCCCTAGGAATCTATGGCTACACCTTC

D gene: TRBD2
CDR3 length: 15
clone size: once
J gene: TRBJ2-7
V gene: TRBV25-1
CDR3 protein: CASSARGGAVYEQYF
CDR3 DNA: TGTGCCAGCAGTGCCCGGGGGGGGGCGGTATACGAGCAGTATTTC

D gene: NA
CDR3 length: 13
clone size: NA
J gene: TRBJ2-7
V gene: TRBV6-1
CDR3 protein: CASTQDSSYEQYF
CDR3 DNA: TGTGCCAGCACCCAGGACAGCTCCTACGAGCAGTACTTC

D gene: TRBD2
CDR3 length: 16
clone size: NA
J gene: TRBJ2-3
V gene: TRBV10-3
CDR3 protein: CAISGTSDPSTDTQYF
CDR3 DNA: TGTGCCATCAGTGGGACTAGCGACCCTAGCACAGATACGCAGTATTTT

D gene: NA
CDR3 length: 15
clone size: NA
J gene: TRBJ1-1
V gene: TRBV7-9
CDR3 protein: CASSVYGQPNTEAFF
CDR3 DNA: TGTGCCAGCAGCGTATACGGACAGCCGAACACTGAAGCTTTCTTT

D gene: NA
CDR3 length: 18
clone size: few
J gene: TRBJ1-6
V gene: TRBV7-9
CDR3 protein: CASSRRDSRSSYNSPLHF
CDR3 DNA: TGTGCCAGCAGCCGCCGGGACTCTAGGAGCTCCTATAATTCACCCCTCCACTTT

D gene: TRBD1
CDR3 length: 15
clone size: NA
J gene: TRBJ1-5
V gene: TRBV19
CDR3 protein: CATIETDRDSQPQHF
CDR3 DNA: TGTGCCACCATTGAGACGGACAGGGATTCGCAGCCCCAGCATTTT

D gene: TRBD2
CDR3 length: 15
clone size: NA
J gene: TRBJ2-1
V gene: TRBV6-1
CDR3 protein: CASSEVGTRSNEQFF
CDR3 DNA: TGTGCCAGCAGCGAAGTGGGGACTAGATCTAATGAGCAGTTCTTC

D gene: NA
CDR3 length: 14
clone size: NA
J gene: TRBJ2-1
V gene: TRBV4-1
CDR3 protein: CASSQEMTTGEQFF
CDR3 DNA: TGCGCCAGCAGCCAAGAGATGACCACGGGTGAGCAGTTCTTC

D gene: TRBD2
CDR3 length: 15
clone size: NA
J gene: TRBJ2-5
V gene: TRBV28
CDR3 protein: CASSLSRGGRETQYF
CDR3 DNA: TGTGCCAGCAGTTTAAGTCGGGGCGGGAGGGAGACCCAGTACTTC

D gene: TRBD1
CDR3 length: 16
clone size: NA
J gene: TRBJ1-6
V gene: TRBV28
CDR3 protein: CASRGTDRGVGSPLHF
CDR3 DNA: TGTGCCAGCAGGGGGACTGACAGGGGAGTCGGGTCACCCCTCCACTTT

D gene: NA
CDR3 length: 11
clone size: NA
J gene: TRBJ2-7
V gene: TRBV11-2
CDR3 protein: CASSLAGFQYF
CDR3 DNA: TGTGCCAGCAGCTTAGCGGGTTTCCAGTACTTC

D gene: NA
CDR3 length: 11
clone size: NA
J gene: TRBJ2-7
V gene: TRBV2
CDR3 protein: CASSRTSEQYF
CDR3 DNA: TGTGCCAGCAGTAGAACCAGCGAGCAGTACTTC

D gene: NA
CDR3 length: 14
clone size: NA
J gene: TRBJ2-7
V gene: TRBV6-5
CDR3 protein: CASRRGPTTYEQYF
CDR3 DNA: TGTGCCAGCAGGCGCGGACCGACTACCTACGAGCAGTACTTC

D gene: TRBD1
CDR3 length: 16
clone size: few
J gene: TRBJ2-7
V gene: TRBV7-9
CDR3 protein: CASSSATGPQFYEQYF
CDR3 DNA: TGTGCCAGCAGCTCAGCGACAGGGCCCCAGTTCTACGAGCAGTACTTC

D gene: TRBD1
CDR3 length: 13
clone size: NA
J gene: TRBJ2-7
V gene: TRBV6-5
CDR3 protein: CASRGQDSYEQYF
CDR3 DNA: TGTGCCAGCAGAGGACAGGATTCCTACGAGCAGTACTTC

D gene: TRBD1
CDR3 length: 14
clone size: NA
J gene: TRBJ1-5
V gene: TRBV28
CDR3 protein: CASSPGTGRQPQHF
CDR3 DNA: TGTGCCAGCAGTCCAGGGACAGGTAGGCAGCCCCAGCATTTT

D gene: NA
CDR3 length: 14
clone size: NA
J gene: TRBJ2-7
V gene: TRBV11-2
CDR3 protein: CASSFPYGRYEQYF
CDR3 DNA: TGTGCCAGCAGCTTTCCCTATGGTCGGTACGAGCAGTACTTC

D gene: NA
CDR3 length: 15
clone size: NA
J gene: TRBJ1-3
V gene: TRBV5-6
CDR3 protein: CASNPTGTGGNTIYF
CDR3 DNA: TGTGCCAGCAACCCCACAGGGACGGGCGGAAACACCATATATTTT

D gene: TRBD1
CDR3 length: 16
clone size: NA
J gene: TRBJ2-1
V gene: TRBV27
CDR3 protein: CASSPQGTGKYNEQFF
CDR3 DNA: TGTGCCAGCAGCCCTCAGGGGACAGGGAAATACAATGAGCAGTTCTTC

D gene: TRBD1
CDR3 length: 16
clone size: NA
J gene: TRBJ1-3
V gene: TRBV9
CDR3 protein: CASSLGQGAPGNTIYF
CDR3 DNA: TGTGCCAGCAGCCTGGGACAGGGAGCCCCTGGAAACACCATATATTTT

D gene: TRBD1
CDR3 length: 17
clone size: NA
J gene: TRBJ2-1
V gene: TRBV7-8
CDR3 protein: CASSLGGQGATYNEQFF
CDR3 DNA: TGTGCCAGCAGCTTAGGTGGACAGGGGGCCACCTACAATGAGCAGTTCTTC

D gene: NA
CDR3 length: 16
clone size: NA
J gene: TRBJ2-6
V gene: TRBV5-1
CDR3 protein: CASSLDRASGANVLTF
CDR3 DNA: TGCGCCAGCAGCTTGGACAGGGCCTCTGGGGCCAACGTCCTGACTTTC

D gene: TRBD2
CDR3 length: 16
clone size: NA
J gene: TRBJ2-3
V gene: TRBV18
CDR3 protein: CASSPFSGRRTDTQYF
CDR3 DNA: TGTGCCAGCTCACCATTTAGCGGGAGGAGGACAGATACGCAGTATTTT

D gene: NA
CDR3 length: 15
clone size: few
J gene: TRBJ2-2
V gene: TRBV4-2
CDR3 protein: CASSQEWGAGGELFF
CDR3 DNA: TGTGCCAGCAGCCAAGAGTGGGGAGCGGGCGGGGAGCTGTTTTTT

D gene: NA
CDR3 length: 17
clone size: NA
J gene: TRBJ1-5
V gene: TRBV19
CDR3 protein: CASSIAKTGRYLQPQHF
CDR3 DNA: TGTGCCAGTAGTATAGCCAAGACCGGGAGATATCTTCAGCCCCAGCATTTT

D gene: TRBD2
CDR3 length: 18
clone size: NA
J gene: TRBJ2-7
V gene: TRBV5-8
CDR3 protein: CASSPAGASFIPDPGQYF
CDR3 DNA: TGTGCCAGCAGCCCAGCGGGGGCATCCTTCATTCCAGATCCGGGGCAGTACTTC

D gene: NA
CDR3 length: 15
clone size: NA
J gene: TRBJ2-7
V gene: TRBV18
CDR3 protein: CASSEPGTATYEQYF
CDR3 DNA: TGTGCCAGCTCAGAACCCGGGACTGCGACCTACGAGCAGTACTTC

D gene: NA
CDR3 length: 15
clone size: NA
J gene: TRBJ1-1
V gene: TRBV2
CDR3 protein: CAGYTGRDGLSEAFF
CDR3 DNA: TGTGCCGGATACACGGGGCGGGACGGCCTGAGTGAAGCTTTCTTT

D gene: NA
CDR3 length: 15
clone size: NA
J gene: TRBJ1-5
V gene: TRBV4-1
CDR3 protein: CASTPGVSRNQPQHF
CDR3 DNA: TGCGCCAGCACCCCAGGCGTCTCGAGAAATCAGCCCCAGCATTTT

D gene: NA
CDR3 length: 13
clone size: NA
J gene: TRBJ2-3
V gene: TRBV7-2
CDR3 protein: CASSDKFGDTQYF
CDR3 DNA: TGTGCCAGCAGCGATAAATTCGGAGATACGCAGTATTTT

D gene: TRBD2
CDR3 length: 15
clone size: NA
J gene: TRBJ2-3
V gene: TRBV7-2
CDR3 protein: CASSFGSGGPDTQYF
CDR3 DNA: TGTGCCAGCAGCTTCGGTAGCGGGGGCCCCGATACGCAGTATTTT

D gene: NA
CDR3 length: 13
clone size: NA
J gene: TRBJ1-1
V gene: TRBV5-4
CDR3 protein: CASSGDRNTEAFF
CDR3 DNA: TGTGCCAGCAGCGGCGACAGGAACACTGAAGCTTTCTTT

D gene: NA
CDR3 length: 13
clone size: once
J gene: TRBJ1-2
V gene: TRBV28
CDR3 protein: CASRVTENYGYTF
CDR3 DNA: TGTGCCAGCAGGGTGACAGAAAACTATGGCTACACCTTC

D gene: TRBD1
CDR3 length: 15
clone size: NA
J gene: TRBJ2-5
V gene: TRBV7-2
CDR3 protein: CASLRGTGQGETQYF
CDR3 DNA: TGTGCCAGCTTGCGGGGGACGGGACAGGGGGAGACCCAGTACTTC

D gene: NA
CDR3 length: 14
clone size: NA
J gene: TRBJ1-3
V gene: TRBV13
CDR3 protein: CASSLAEGWNTIYF
CDR3 DNA: TGTGCCAGCAGCTTAGCAGAGGGTTGGAACACCATATATTTT

D gene: TRBD1
CDR3 length: 14
clone size: NA
J gene: TRBJ1-3
V gene: TRBV6-6
CDR3 protein: CASSSRTGGNTIYF
CDR3 DNA: TGTGCCAGCAGTTCCCGGACAGGTGGAAACACCATATATTTT

D gene: TRBD1
CDR3 length: 15
clone size: NA
J gene: TRBJ2-3
V gene: TRBV6-4
CDR3 protein: CASKATGGGTDTQYF
CDR3 DNA: TGTGCCAGCAAGGCCACAGGGGGTGGCACAGATACGCAGTATTTT

D gene: TRBD2
CDR3 length: 15
clone size: NA
J gene: TRBJ2-7
V gene: TRBV28
CDR3 protein: CASSTAGVSSYEQYF
CDR3 DNA: TGTGCCAGCAGTACTGCGGGAGTCAGCTCCTACGAGCAGTACTTC

D gene: TRBD1
CDR3 length: 17
clone size: NA
J gene: TRBJ2-7
V gene: TRBV7-2
CDR3 protein: CASSLAKGTGRGYEQYF
CDR3 DNA: TGTGCCAGCAGCTTAGCCAAAGGGACAGGGCGGGGGTACGAGCAGTACTTC